This entry lists 16 T cell receptor beta chains sequenced from one sample in a study of T cells in Graves' hyperthyroidism and ophthalmopathy. Using RNA transcripts as the source, TCR beta CDR3 regions were amplified. Carried out on the TCR CDR3, a first-round RT-PCR used the HTBI primer set. TCRdb reanalysed the multiplex PCR reads using MiXCR and keeps one entry per CDR3 protein. The data hold about 420,000 distinct CDR3 sequences, with roughly an eighth observed a single time. Sequencing was carried out using blood. These receptors came from a woman aged 18-35 years with Graves' hyperthyroidism.

This clonotype was detected ten times or more. The CDR3, as DNA: TGTGCCAGCAGCAACTGGACTAGCGGGAGGTACAATGAGCAGTTCTTC. The encoded protein is CASSNWTSGRYNEQFF. This chain joins TRBV6-1 and TRBJ2-1; TRBD2 matches at 14 bases. V shed 6 bases, J shed 4 bases, and the junction held 5 bases outside the gene matches. CDR1 is MNHNS, CDR2 SASEGT, per germline. This CDR3 region has 16 residues.

The chain is built from TRBV7-2 and TRBJ2-1; 8 positions agree with TRBD2. The junction had 10 bases not matched to a gene; V was cut back by 2 bases and J by 7 bases. This CDR3 has 16 residues. Germline CDR1 and CDR2: SGHTA and FQGNSA. The CDR3 is CASSLQGRRGRNEQFF. The CDR3 coding sequence is TGTGCCAGCAGCTTACAAGGACGCCGCGGGAGGAATGAGCAGTTCTTC.

The chain has TRBV11-2 and TRBJ2-1; 8 bases align to TRBD2. Germline V lookup: CDR1 SGHAT, CDR2 FQNNGV. The CDR3 is 18 amino acids. Trimming at V came to 5 bases and at J to 0 bases, leaving 12 bases not matched to a gene. CDR3 protein: CASSPARGSGSSYNEQFF. CDR3 bases: TGTGCCAGCAGCCCCGCAAGGGGAAGCGGGAGCTCCTACAATGAGCAGTTCTTC.

This clonotype was detected many times. The J gene is TRBJ1-2, the V gene TRBV12-3 or TRBV12-4; D is undetermined. This CDR3 comprises 13 residues. Trimming took 4 bases from V and 3 from J, leaving 9 bases between them. As DNA, the CDR3 is TGTGCCAGCAGTTCCACCCCCTACTATGGCTACACCTTC. Translation: CASSSTPYYGYTF.

Ten or more counts support this clonotype. The gene calls are TRBV6-2 or TRBV6-3 and TRBJ2-7, with D uncertain. Per germline, CDR1 MNHEY and CDR2 SVGEGT. Between the trimmed V and J ends, which lost 7 bases and 3 bases, there was a span of 16 bases. The CDR3 covers 14 residues. The CDR3, as DNA: TGTGCCAGCACGAGGTCAGCTATGAACTACGAGCAGTACTTC. As protein: CASTRSAMNYEQYF.

J is TRBJ1-2 and V is TRBV4-1, with 8 positions matching TRBD1. CDR3 size: 14 residues. Germline values: CDR1 MGHRA, CDR2 YSYEKL. V dropped 3 bases and J dropped 3; count of bases not matched to a gene: 3. The CDR3 DNA is TGCGCCAGCAGCCACCAGGGGGCAGACTATGGCTACACCTTC. Amino acids: CASSHQGADYGYTF.

The sample holds many counts of this clonotype. The V and J genes are TRBV2 and TRBJ1-1; D unresolved. This CDR3 spans 14 amino acids. The germline V gene has CDR1 SNHLY and CDR2 FYNNEI. Trimming took 1 base from V and 1 from J, leaving 7 bases between them. Here the CDR3 DNA reads TGTGCCAGCAGTGAAGACTCTGGGAACACTGAAGCTTTCTTT. It codes for CASSEDSGNTEAFF.

J is TRBJ1-5 and V is TRBV28; the D is unclear. The V gene lost 6 bases and the J gene lost 0 bases, with 15 bases spanning the gap. This CDR3 has 16 amino acids. Germline loops: CDR1 MDHEN, CDR2 SYDVKM. Written as DNA, the CDR3 is TGTGCCAGCAGCGCCCCCGCACAAATTAGCAATCAGCCCCAGCATTTT. It is translated as CASSAPAQISNQPQHF. The entire variable domain, with the rest obtained from reference TRBV28 and TRBJ1-5, is as follows: DVKVTQSSRYLVKRTGEKVFLECVQDMDHENMFWYRQDPGLGLRLIYFSYDVKMKEKGDIPEGYSVSREKKERFSLILESASTNQTSMYLCASSAPAQISNQPQHFGDGTRLSIL.

This clonotype was picked up many times. The chain employs TRBV4-1 and TRBJ2-1; the match to TRBD1 covers 7 bases. V dropped 4 bases and J dropped 9; count of bases not matched to a gene: 9. The germline V gene has CDR1 MGHRA and CDR2 YSYEKL. The CDR3 is made up of 14 amino acids. CDR3 in DNA: TGCGCCAGCAGCCGGTTAACAGGGGTGGCTGAGCAGTTCTTC. This encodes CASSRLTGVAEQFF.

This clonotype turned up a few times. This may be a read error, as it is one base from a much larger clone. This sequence joins TRBV7-9 and TRBJ2-3; possible D gene TRBD1, 6 bases. This CDR3 contains 14 residues. V lost 5 bases to trimming and J lost 4 bases, with 13 bases between them. CDR1 is SEHNR, CDR2 FQNEAQ, per germline (reference sequence). The CDR3 spells CASSMGARADTQYF. In nucleotides, the CDR3 is TGTGCCAGCAGCATGGGGGCCCGCGCAGATACGCAGTATTTT.

This clonotype was seen ten or more times. The V call is TRBV6-1, the J call TRBJ2-1, with 10 bases fitting TRBD1. Germline V CDR1 and CDR2: MNHNS, SASEGT. This CDR3 is built from 16 residues. After removal of 2 bases from V and 4 bases from J, the junction contained 5 bases not matched to a gene. CDR3 in amino acids: CASSELGTGAYNEQFF. The CDR3 nucleotides read TGTGCCAGCAGTGAACTCGGGACAGGGGCATACAATGAGCAGTTCTTC.

This clonotype came up many times. V and J are TRBV13 and TRBJ2-2; D unresolved. Trimming took off 5 bases at V and 1 base at J, with 5 bases between the two ends. The CDR3 has 13 amino acids. CDR1 and CDR2 from the germline V gene are PRHDT and FYEKMQ (reference sequence). The DNA of the CDR3 is TGTGCCAGCAGCCGACTGAACACCGGGGAGCTGTTTTTT. This sequence encodes CASSRLNTGELFF.

This clonotype was observed at least ten times. The chain links TRBV7-8 to TRBJ2-7; 7 nucleotides align to TRBD1. CDR1 and CDR2 from the germline V gene are SGHVS and FQNEAQ. The CDR3 is made up of 15 amino acids. The junction had 5 bases not matched to a gene; V was cut back by 3 bases and J by 0 bases. The chain's CDR3 is CASSLGTATSYEQYF. The CDR3 DNA reads as TGTGCCAGCAGCTTGGGGACAGCAACCTCCTACGAGCAGTACTTC.

The chain has TRBV6-5 and TRBJ1-5, with a weak D call TRBD1 (5 bases). The germline CDR1 and CDR2 sequences are MNHEY and SVGAGI. V lost 0 bases, J lost 5 bases, and 20 bases lay in between. The CDR3 spans 18 residues. The CDR3 loop reads CASSYSIGSGGLDQPQHF. Here the CDR3 DNA reads TGTGCCAGCAGTTACTCGATAGGGTCCGGGGGACTAGATCAGCCCCAGCATTTT.

The rearrangement links TRBV11-3 to TRBJ2-1; D gene ambiguous. The CDR3 covers 15 residues. Germline CDR1 and CDR2: SGHNT and YENEEA. The V end lost 1 base, the J end lost 3 bases, and 10 bases lay between the germline ends. This CDR3 is CASSLGAVGYNEQFF. The CDR3 coding sequence is TGTGCCAGCAGCTTAGGGGCCGTCGGCTACAATGAGCAGTTCTTC.

This chain joins TRBV29-1 and TRBJ2-2; TRBD1 is a possible D gene (5 bases). CDR1 and CDR2 from the germline V gene are SQVTM and ANQGSEA. Trimming left V 4 bases short and J 5 bases short, with 8 bases between. There are 12 residues in the CDR3. The CDR3 DNA reads as TGCAGCGTTGCCCCAGGGACCGGGGAGCTGTTTTTT. Its translation: CSVAPGTGELFF.